These T cell receptor beta chains were read from a single sample in a study. From the RT-PCR reads, TCRdb called clonotypes with MiXCR, one entry per CDR3 protein. This repertoire shows almost 700,000 distinct CDR3 sequences, 14% found once; its top ten account for roughly 3.6%. Sequenced material: memory CD4+ T cells from blood. The receptors derive from a female donor in good health, serving as a healthy control. CDR3s include the opening cysteine and the closing phenylalanine or tryptophan. Each record gives: clone size, V gene, J gene, D gene, CDR3 length, CDR3 DNA, CDR3 protein. The D gene is left open where the match is weak. Some rows mark clone size as missing; the rest say once, few, many or name a class of expanded clone.

size: many; V: TRBV24-1; J: TRBJ2-1; D: -; length: 14; DNA: TGTGCCACCAGTGACGCGGGACCACGTAATGAGCAGTTCTTC; CDR3: CATSDAGPRNEQFF
size: -; V: TRBV7-4; J: TRBJ1-3; D: TRBD1; length: 16; DNA: TGTGCCAGCAGCTTCCTCGGACAGGGGAATGGAAACACCATATATTTT; CDR3: CASSFLGQGNGNTIYF
size: -; V: TRBV4-2; J: TRBJ2-1; D: -; length: 16; DNA: TGTGCCAGCAGCCAGGAGACCAGCGCCAACTACAATGAGCAGTTCTTC; CDR3: CASSQETSANYNEQFF
size: few; V: TRBV5-1; J: TRBJ1-2; D: TRBD1; length: 14; DNA: TGCGCCAGCAGCTTGGGGACAGGAACGAATGGCTACACCTTC; CDR3: CASSLGTGTNGYTF
size: many; V: TRBV29-1; J: TRBJ1-2; D: -; length: 12; DNA: TGCAGCGGAGGCGGACCGAACTATGGCTACACCTTC; CDR3: CSGGGPNYGYTF
size: few; V: TRBV20-1; J: TRBJ1-2; D: -; length: 17; DNA: TGCAGTGCTAGACTCGGGGCAGGGGAAGGTGCTAACTATGGCTACACCTTC; CDR3: CSARLGAGEGANYGYTF
size: few; V: TRBV20-1; J: TRBJ1-1; D: -; length: 11; DNA: TGCAGTGCTTCCCCTTTCGTTGAAGCTTTCTTT; CDR3: CSASPFVEAFF
size: many; V: TRBV20-1; J: TRBJ2-5; D: -; length: 14; DNA: TGCAGTGCTAGAGATCCCAGGGTGGGGGAGACCCAGTACTTC; CDR3: CSARDPRVGETQYF
size: few; V: TRBV6-5; J: TRBJ2-7; D: TRBD1; length: 15; DNA: TGTGCCAGCAGTCCAAGGGGACAGGGAAACTACGAGCAGTACTTC; CDR3: CASSPRGQGNYEQYF
size: few; V: TRBV6-1; J: TRBJ1-2; D: -; length: 14; DNA: TGTGCCAGCAGGGTGGACGGACTTAACTATGGCTACACCTTC; CDR3: CASRVDGLNYGYTF
size: few; V: TRBV12-3/TRBV12-4; J: TRBJ1-1; D: -; length: 14; DNA: TGTGCCAGCAGTCAACAGCTCATGAACACTGAAGCTTTCTTT; CDR3: CASSQQLMNTEAFF
size: few; V: TRBV2; J: TRBJ2-5; D: -; length: 13; DNA: TGTGCCAGCAGAGACTGGCAGCAAGAGACCCAGTACTTC; CDR3: CASRDWQQETQYF
size: -; V: TRBV10-3; J: TRBJ1-4; D: -; length: 14; DNA: TGTGCCATCAGTGAGAGGGGGGGGAATGAAAAACTGTTTTTT; CDR3: CAISERGGNEKLFF
size: few; V: TRBV9; J: TRBJ2-7; D: -; length: 12; DNA: TGTGCCAGCAGCCAAGGACAAGGCGAGCAGTACTTC; CDR3: CASSQGQGEQYF
size: few; V: TRBV24-1; J: TRBJ2-2; D: TRBD1; length: 16; DNA: TGTGCCACCAGTCGGCAGGGGGTCTCGAACACCGGGGAGCTGTTTTTT; CDR3: CATSRQGVSNTGELFF